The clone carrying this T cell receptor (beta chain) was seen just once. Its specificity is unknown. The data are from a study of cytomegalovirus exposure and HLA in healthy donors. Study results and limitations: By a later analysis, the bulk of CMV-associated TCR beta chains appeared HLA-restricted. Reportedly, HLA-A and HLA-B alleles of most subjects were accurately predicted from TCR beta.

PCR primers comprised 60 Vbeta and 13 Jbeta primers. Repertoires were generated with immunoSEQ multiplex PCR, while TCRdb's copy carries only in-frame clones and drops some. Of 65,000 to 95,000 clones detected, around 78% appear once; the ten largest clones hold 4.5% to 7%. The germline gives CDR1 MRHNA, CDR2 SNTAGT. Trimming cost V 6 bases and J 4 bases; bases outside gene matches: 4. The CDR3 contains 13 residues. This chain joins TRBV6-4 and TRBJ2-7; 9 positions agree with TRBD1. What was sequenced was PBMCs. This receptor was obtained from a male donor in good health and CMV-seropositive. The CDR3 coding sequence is TGTGCCAGCAGCCCGACAGGGGGGTACGAGCAGTACTTC. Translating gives CASSPTGGYEQYF.